The sequence of this T cell receptor (beta chain) was determined in a study of T cells in localized non-small cell lung cancer (dated by TCRdb to the early 2020s). About the study as a whole: Comparing tumors with uninvolved tumor-adjacent lungs, the study looked at the T cell repertoires of fewer than 250 patients with early-stage NSCLC. A mean age of around 69 years was recorded for the NSCLC patients, of whom under 150 were male and more than 95 were female. The cohort consisted of 236 treatment-naive NSCLC patients whose localized lung tumors had been resected. Broader findings and caveats from the paper: Because multi-region tumor sequencing was not done, intratumor heterogeneity could not be ruled out. A median of 57 of the top 100 tumor clones turned up in the paired uninvolved adjacent lung, and fewer than 35 of those clones also ranked among the top 100 of that same adjacent lung. Longer overall survival was associated with higher T cell density in blood, whereas shorter survival was associated with higher clonality in adjacent lung. Uninvolved tumor-adjacent lung showed the highest T cell clonality, higher than tumor, which suggests more focused antigenic responses in the uninvolved tumor-adjacent lung. Since the design was exploratory, TCR variables were selected using unadjusted p-values with no false-discovery rate correction.

The immunoSEQ Assay was used to sequence TCR beta CDR3 regions from DNA. In the paper's pipeline: To compute T cell density, TCR beta template counts were normalized to usable DNA, which was estimated by amplifying housekeeping genes. The preseqR package was used to estimate richness by extrapolating to 400,000 templates for PBMC samples and to 120,000 templates for tissue samples. Clonality was defined as one minus Pielou's evenness. Tissue-enriched TCRs were identified by differential abundance testing using productive amino-acid clonotypes, minimum total count 5 and alpha 0.1. Repertoire overlap between compartments was quantified with the Jaccard Index and Morisita Overlap Index. GLIPH grouped TCR beta CDR3s together with public tetramer-defined viral CDR3s, and a viral motif had to include at least three viral sequences and show V-gene enrichment. The source is immuneACCESS, and TCRdb retained only in-frame sequences with V and J called. Part of the clones is not carried over; for the studies checked, unresolved V genes explain less than half of this, and the remainder is unexplained. V and J calls and clone size are as listed in that table; D and trimming were resolved from the DNA. The sample table lists 35,000 or so clones, around 88% of them with a count of one. The top ten hold less than 8.5% of the sample.

Note on this clone: Its antigen is still unknown. Base qualities are not recorded, but no much larger clone differs from it by a single base.

At diagnosis, tumor, uninvolved tumor-adjacent lung and peripheral blood were collected and then preserved as a mix of FFPE and fresh-frozen material. For TCR repertoire profiling, the blood samples were analyzed as peripheral blood mononuclear cells. Including the terminal cysteine and phenylalanine, the CDR3 comprises 13 residues. CDR3 DNA is the only sequence kept; it has 39 bases, read in frame from the first base. V and J lose 8 bases and 6 bases, and a span of 17 bases separates them. The germline V gene (reference sequence) specifies WNHNN as CDR1 and SYGVQD as CDR2. This TCR came from a woman aged 40-69 years with stage I lung adenocarcinoma. Rearrangement joined TRBV10-1 to TRBJ2-7; TRBD1 might be the D gene, on 5 matching bases. Sequences were derived from peripheral blood, sampled before any cancer treatment. The CDR3 reads CASGGDWGSEQYF. The sequence in DNA is TGCGCCAGCGGCGGCGACTGGGGCTCCGAGCAGTACTTC.